This T cell receptor beta chain was sequenced for a study of blood T cell repertoires in COVID-19. This CDR3 is 15 amino acids long. The V segment lost 1 base and the J segment 6 bases; nucleotides outside the gene matches: 5. Germline CDR1 is LGHNT and CDR2 is FRNRAP. Original analysis: It was from reference gene primer amplification that nucleated cell counts were estimated. The table came from immunoSEQ multiplex PCR; TCRdb's copy has only in-frame clones and leaves some out. Clone size and the V and J calls come from that table; the DNA yielded D and trimming. This sample has fewer than 200,000 clones, with roughly 84% found just once.

Sequenced: PBMCs or T cells enriched from blood (not recorded which). The chain recombines TRBV12-5 with TRBJ1-5; 8 bases map to TRBD1. This receptor was obtained from a woman aged 25 to 45 who had been exposed to COVID-19. The CDR3 DNA reads TGTGCTAGTGGTTTGGGAACAGGGGGGGGTCAGCCCCAGCATTTT. Translation gives CASGLGTGGGQPQHF.